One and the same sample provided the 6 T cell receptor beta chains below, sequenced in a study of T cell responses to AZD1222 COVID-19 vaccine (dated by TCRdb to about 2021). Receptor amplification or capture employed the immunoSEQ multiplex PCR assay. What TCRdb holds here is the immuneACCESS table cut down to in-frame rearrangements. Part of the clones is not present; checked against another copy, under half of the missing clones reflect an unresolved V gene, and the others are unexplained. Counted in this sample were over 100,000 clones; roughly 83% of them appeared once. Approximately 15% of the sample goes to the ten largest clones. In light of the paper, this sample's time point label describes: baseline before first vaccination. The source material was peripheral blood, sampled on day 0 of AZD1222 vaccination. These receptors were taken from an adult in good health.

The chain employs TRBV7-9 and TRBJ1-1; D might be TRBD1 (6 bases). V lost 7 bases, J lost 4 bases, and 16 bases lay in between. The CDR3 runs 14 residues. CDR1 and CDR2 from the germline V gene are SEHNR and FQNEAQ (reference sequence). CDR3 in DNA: TGTGCCAGCAAGGCGGCACAGGGAGGCACTGAAGCTTTCTTT. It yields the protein CASKAAQGGTEAFF.

CDR3 bases: TGTGCCAGCAGGTGGACAGGGAACACTGAAGCTTTCTTT. The encoded protein is CASRWTGNTEAFF. The genes are TRBV27 and TRBJ1-1; 7 nucleotides match TRBD1. In germline, CDR1 is MNHEY, CDR2 SMNVEV (reference sequence). Unmatched junction bases numbered 2, after V lost 6 bases and J lost 1 base. The CDR3 spans 13 residues.

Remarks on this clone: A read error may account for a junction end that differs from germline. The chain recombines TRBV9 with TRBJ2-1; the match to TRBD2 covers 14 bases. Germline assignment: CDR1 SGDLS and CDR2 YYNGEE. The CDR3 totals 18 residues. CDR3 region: CASNPDGGLAGGINAQFF. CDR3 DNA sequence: TGTGCCAGCAACCCGGACGGAGGACTAGCGGGAGGAATCAATGCGCAGTTCTTC.

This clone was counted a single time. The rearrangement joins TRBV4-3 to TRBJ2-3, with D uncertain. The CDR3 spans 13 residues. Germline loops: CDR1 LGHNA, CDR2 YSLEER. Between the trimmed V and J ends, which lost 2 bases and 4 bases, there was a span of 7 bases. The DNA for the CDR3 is TGCGCCAGCAGCCAAAGGTTTTCAGATACGCAGTATTTT. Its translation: CASSQRFSDTQYF.

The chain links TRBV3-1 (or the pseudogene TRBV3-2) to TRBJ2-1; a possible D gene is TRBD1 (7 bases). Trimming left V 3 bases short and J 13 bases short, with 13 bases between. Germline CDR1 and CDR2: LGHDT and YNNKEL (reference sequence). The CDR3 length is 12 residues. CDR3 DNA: TGTGCCAGCAGCCACAGGGGGACTTCCCAGTTCTTC. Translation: CASSHRGTSQFF.

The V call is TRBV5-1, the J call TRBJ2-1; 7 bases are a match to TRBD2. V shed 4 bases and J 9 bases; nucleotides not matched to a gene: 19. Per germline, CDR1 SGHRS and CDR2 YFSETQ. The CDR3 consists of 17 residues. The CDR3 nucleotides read TGCGCCAGCAGCCCAACCGGGACTAACACCCCCTACGCTGAGCAGTTCTTC. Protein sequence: CASSPTGTNTPYAEQFF.